This T cell receptor beta chain came from a study of T cells in Graves' hyperthyroidism and ophthalmopathy. Study-level findings and limits: Blood also carried most thyroid clonotypes expanded above 0.001. Ophthalmopathy and stable hyperthyroidism were separated by a 13 V-J model. It was a median approximately six months before onset that the model predicted ophthalmopathy.

Per germline, CDR1 MGHDK and CDR2 SYGVNS. V gave up 5 bases and J gave up 7 bases, with 9 bases separating them. The CDR3 runs 13 residues. Researchers amplified the TCR beta CDR3 regions from RNA transcripts. HTBI primers were employed in a first-round RT-PCR of the TCR CDR3. TCRdb re-analysed the multiplex PCR reads in MiXCR, keeping a single row per CDR3 protein. The data show roughly 500,000 distinct CDR3 sequences, 40% to 55% seen once. This clonotype turned up a few times. The antigen remains undetermined. This clonotype originated in an adult woman with Graves' disease, either hyperthyroidism or ophthalmopathy (not recorded which). This rearrangement joins TRBV25-1 to TRBJ1-6; D might be TRBD1 (6 bases). Material for sequencing was peripheral blood or thyroid tissue (not recorded which). The CDR3 nucleotides read TGTGCCAGCAGTCCAGGGGCAAATTCACCCCTCCACTTT. It specifies CASSPGANSPLHF. The whole variable domain, filled in from reference TRBV25-1 and TRBJ1-6, reads EADIYQTPRYLVIGTGKKITLECSQTMGHDKMYWYQQDPGMELHLIHYSYGVNSTEKGDLSSESTVSRIRTEHFPLTLESARPSHTSQYLCASSPGANSPLHFGNGTRLTVT.